This T cell receptor beta chain was identified during a study of blood T cell repertoires in COVID-19. Generated by immunoSEQ multiplex PCR, the TCRdb table keeps only in-frame clones and is missing some. The sample lists 350,000 to 550,000 clones, around 89% seen once, with around 4.5% in the top ten. This clone was seen once. Material for sequencing was peripheral blood. This TCR derives from a woman in her thirties with acute or convalescent COVID-19.

CDR3 sequence (DNA): TGCGCCAGCAGCCATCGGGACAGCCACACAGATACGCAGTATTTT. Encoded protein: CASSHRDSHTDTQYF. The chain combines TRBV4-1 with TRBJ2-3, with TRBD1 matching over 7 bases. CDR3 length: 15 amino acids. V lost 3 bases, J lost 2 bases, and 5 bases stayed unmatched. Germline V lookup: CDR1 MGHRA, CDR2 YSYEKL.